This TCR beta chain was retrieved from a study of shared clonotypes between healthy human individuals. General observations from the study: Sampling covered blood only; tissue repertoires likely differ.

The study used 80 million to 100 million PBMCs per unsorted sample for genomic DNA. The CDR3 covers 16 residues. Germline V CDR1 and CDR2: KGHSH, LQKENI. Trimming took off 6 bases at V and 0 bases at J, with 15 bases between the two ends. TCRdb's copy holds only in-frame clones and misses some; the assay was immunoSEQ multiplex PCR. Of about half a million clones in the sample, about 74% are singletons; the top ten hold more than 10%. About this clone itself: Its antigen is not known.

Sequences were obtained from PBMCs. The genes are TRBV18 and TRBJ1-3; the D is unclear. The source of this sequence is a woman in her 40s in good health. Some clones in this sample may be carry-over from other donors' samples. The CDR3 is CASSTGGPSSGNTIYF. DNA for the CDR3: TGTGCCAGCTCTACGGGCGGCCCTAGCTCTGGAAACACCATATATTTT.